This TCR beta chain was obtained from a study of blood T cell repertoires in COVID-19. About the study: The United States, Italy and Spain provided the acute and convalescent COVID-19 samples.

In the authors' workflow: Reference gene primer amplification yielded estimated nucleated cell counts. Repertoires were generated with immunoSEQ multiplex PCR, while TCRdb's copy carries only in-frame clones and drops some. The DNA was the basis for D and trimming; V, J and clone size are from that table. The sample consists of over 150,000 clones, approximately 87% of them appearing once. V dropped 1 base and J dropped 0; count of bases not matched to a gene: 10. The CDR3 length is 19 residues. The germline V gene has CDR1 KGHDR and CDR2 SFDVKD. This receptor was obtained from a woman aged 18-30 years who had recovered from COVID-19. The chain joins TRBV24-1 to TRBJ2-2; 7 nucleotides line up with TRBD2. Input material: peripheral blood. The CDR3 is CATSDFGGTGSANTGELFF. CDR3 sequence (DNA): TGTGCCACCAGTGATTTCGGGGGGACGGGGAGCGCGAACACCGGGGAGCTGTTTTTT.